Listed below are T cell receptor beta chains from one sample, sequenced in a study of PD-1 blockade in classical Hodgkin lymphoma. Sequencing used immunoSEQ multiplex PCR; TCRdb keeps in-frame clones, though not all of them. The table lists about 50,000 clones, around 74% of them singletons. The sample consisted of peripheral blood mononuclear cells (PBMCs), taken before the fourth cycle of nivolumab. The origin of the receptors is a human donor with classical Hodgkin lymphoma. Both conserved end residues are part of each CDR3. The D gene is left open where the match is weak. Clone size appears in some rows only: once, few, many, or a class for an expanded clone.

d_call cdr3_length j_call v_call clone_size cdr3_aa cdr3_nt
TRBD2 14 TRBJ2-7 TRBV18 once CASSSTSGSDEQYF TGTGCCAGCTCATCGACTAGCGGGAGTGACGAGCAGTACTTC
TRBD2 14 TRBJ2-7 TRBV9 NA CASSRTSGSYEQYF TGTGCCAGCAGTCGGACTAGCGGTTCCTACGAGCAGTACTTC
NA 14 TRBJ1-5 TRBV28 NA CASSLSLSNQPQHF TGTGCCAGCAGTTTATCTCTGAGCAATCAGCCCCAGCATTTT
NA 12 TRBJ2-2 TRBV7-3 NA CASSLAVGELFF TGTGCCAGCAGCTTAGCGGTCGGGGAGCTGTTTTTT
TRBD1 14 TRBJ1-5 TRBV28 NA CASSQGGAYQPQHF TGTGCCAGCAGTCAGGGGGGGGCGTATCAGCCCCAGCATTTT
TRBD2 15 TRBJ2-3 TRBV10-1 NA CASSEAGGSTDTQYF TGCGCCAGCAGTGAGGCGGGAGGGAGCACAGATACGCAGTATTTT
TRBD2 15 TRBJ2-1 TRBV5-6 NA CASSFWGLVYNEQFF TGTGCCAGCAGCTTCTGGGGACTAGTCTACAATGAGCAGTTCTTC
NA 15 TRBJ2-7 TRBV27 NA CASSLVFGQGYEQYF TGTGCCAGCAGTTTGGTGTTCGGGCAGGGATACGAGCAGTACTTC
NA 14 TRBJ2-7 TRBV6-6 NA CASSYPTQGNEQYF TGTGCCAGCAGTTACCCGACTCAGGGGAACGAGCAGTACTTC
TRBD2 15 TRBJ2-1 TRBV13 NA CASSSPSGRFNEQFF TGTGCCAGCAGTTCCCCTAGCGGGAGGTTCAATGAGCAGTTCTTC
TRBD1 14 TRBJ1-6 TRBV6-5 NA CASRIRQGRSPLHF TGTGCCAGCAGAATCAGACAGGGGCGCTCACCCCTCCACTTT
TRBD2 20 TRBJ2-2 TRBV19 NA CASSTTITLLAARNTGELFF TGTGCCAGTAGTACTACAATTACCTTACTAGCGGCACGGAACACCGGGGAGCTGTTTTTT
NA 16 TRBJ1-4 TRBV30 few CAWSVRGGGLNEKLFF TGTGCCTGGAGTGTACGAGGGGGAGGGCTTAATGAAAAACTGTTTTTT
NA 16 TRBJ1-3 TRBV7-2 few CASSLGWDSSGNTIYF TGTGCCAGCAGCTTAGGATGGGATTCATCTGGAAACACCATATATTTT
NA 15 TRBJ1-5 TRBV4-1 NA CASSPPTGSNQPQHF TGCGCCAGCAGCCCTCCTACAGGGAGCAATCAGCCCCAGCATTTT
TRBD1 16 TRBJ1-3 TRBV4-1 NA CASSSPTGGTGNTIYF TGCGCCAGCAGCAGCCCGACAGGGGGCACTGGAAACACCATATATTTT
NA 11 TRBJ1-1 TRBV1 many CTSRQGPEAFF TGCACCAGCAGACAGGGACCAGAAGCTTTCTTT
NA 14 TRBJ2-2 TRBV6-6 NA CANRPGASTGELFF TGTGCCAACCGGCCGGGAGCCAGCACCGGGGAGCTGTTTTTT
TRBD1 14 TRBJ1-5 TRBV6-5 NA CASQKGANDQPQHF TGTGCCAGCCAAAAGGGGGCCAACGATCAGCCCCAGCATTTT
TRBD1 16 TRBJ1-5 TRBV2 NA CASSVEGARSNQPQHF TGTGCCAGCAGTGTCGAGGGGGCCAGAAGCAATCAGCCCCAGCATTTT
TRBD2 19 TRBJ2-3 TRBV4-3 NA CASSQVLAGSQAGTDTQYF TGCGCCAGCAGCCAAGTACTAGCGGGATCCCAAGCAGGCACAGATACGCAGTATTTT
NA 13 TRBJ1-2 TRBV5-4 NA CASSVDSSYGYTF TGTGCCAGCAGCGTGGACAGCTCCTATGGCTACACCTTC
TRBD1 16 TRBJ1-5 TRBV28 NA CASSFQGQGVDQPQHF TGTGCCAGCAGTTTTCAGGGGCAGGGGGTGGATCAGCCCCAGCATTTT
TRBD1 13 TRBJ2-7 TRBV29-1 NA CSARTGGTYEQYF TGCAGCGCCAGGACAGGGGGTACCTACGAGCAGTACTTC
NA 15 TRBJ2-5 TRBV4-3 NA CASSQDMAKKETQYF TGCGCCAGCAGCCAAGATATGGCAAAAAAAGAGACCCAGTACTTC
NA 18 TRBJ1-4 TRBV7-2 NA CASTFSANQGIANEKLFF TGTGCCAGCACCTTTTCAGCAAATCAGGGTATCGCTAATGAAAAACTGTTTTTT
TRBD1 17 TRBJ1-1 TRBV5-1 NA CASSLGRQGAPNTEAFF TGCGCCAGCAGCTTGGGGAGACAGGGGGCGCCGAACACTGAAGCTTTCTTT
NA 15 TRBJ2-5 TRBV7-2 NA CASSLFGGNQETQYF TGTGCCAGCAGCTTATTCGGCGGAAATCAAGAGACCCAGTACTTC
NA 10 TRBJ2-5 TRBV29-1 NA CSVRKETQYF TGCAGCGTCCGAAAAGAGACCCAGTACTTC
TRBD2 14 TRBJ2-2 TRBV28 once CASSGLAYTGELFF TGTGCCAGCAGTGGACTAGCGTACACCGGGGAGCTGTTTTTT
TRBD1 15 TRBJ1-1 TRBV7-9 NA CASSLDLTGATEAFF TGTGCCAGCAGCTTAGATCTGACAGGGGCCACTGAAGCTTTCTTT
TRBD1 16 TRBJ1-5 TRBV6-6 NA CASTSGRGQGNQPQHF TGTGCCAGCACCTCCGGGAGGGGGCAGGGCAATCAGCCCCAGCATTTT
TRBD2 14 TRBJ2-5 TRBV30 NA CAWNLAGGPETQYF TGTGCCTGGAACCTAGCGGGAGGGCCGGAGACCCAGTACTTC
TRBD1 13 TRBJ2-5 TRBV5-1 NA CASSLGTGETQYF TGCGCCAGCAGCTTGGGGACAGGGGAGACCCAGTACTTC
NA 19 TRBJ2-7 TRBV18 NA CASSPSGEDPSSYHYEQYF TGTGCCAGCTCACCTTCGGGGGAAGATCCGTCCAGCTACCACTACGAGCAGTACTTC
NA 15 TRBJ1-1 TRBV5-1 NA CASRLRESIQWKAFF TGCGCCAGCAGGCTCAGGGAGTCGATCCAATGGAAAGCTTTCTTT
NA 16 TRBJ2-6 TRBV4-2 NA CASSQDSGPGANVLTF TGTGCCAGCAGCCAAGATTCAGGGCCCGGGGCCAACGTCCTGACTTTC
NA 12 TRBJ1-2 TRBV29-1 NA CSVMARGHGYTF TGCAGCGTTATGGCCCGGGGGCATGGCTACACCTTC
NA 15 TRBJ2-5 TRBV5-1 NA CASSWGLAGQETQYF TGCGCCAGCAGCTGGGGACTTGCGGGACAAGAGACCCAGTACTTC
TRBD1 13 TRBJ1-3 TRBV6-5 NA CASSVTGGATIYF TGTGCCAGCAGTGTTACAGGGGGTGCCACCATATATTTT
NA 17 TRBJ2-4 TRBV2 NA CASSVAQAGASPANRYF TGTGCCAGCAGTGTTGCACAGGCGGGGGCTAGCCCCGCTAACCGGTACTTC